This TCR beta chain was found in a study of cytomegalovirus exposure and HLA in healthy donors. General observations from the study: Presence/absence analyses took donor sequencing depth as roughly uniform. It emerged from a later analysis that several of the most significant clusters appeared to be linked to common viral pathogens.

The study ran its PCR with 60 Vbeta and 13 Jbeta primers. Sequencing used immunoSEQ multiplex PCR; TCRdb keeps in-frame clones, though not all of them. The repertoire has 85,000 to 100,000 clones, 69% of them found once; the top ten carry more than 2.5%. Worth noting for this clone: Its antigen is unknown.

CDR1 is SQVTM and CDR2 is ANQGSEA in the germline V gene. CDR3 length: 14 residues. Between the trimmed V and J ends, which lost 5 bases and 2 bases, there was a span of 15 bases. This chain uses TRBV29-1 with TRBJ1-2; TRBD1 is a possible D gene (5 bases). The sequence came from a man aged 50-59 years in good health and CMV-seronegative. Sequenced sample: PBMCs. CDR3 loop: CSVPIPPGNYGYTF. The DNA of the CDR3 is TGCAGCGTTCCAATCCCCCCAGGGAACTATGGCTACACCTTC.